The text below deals with one TCR beta chain. The CDR3 runs to 16 residues. The V gene's germline CDR1 is LGHNA and CDR2 YNFKEQ. The junction had 12 bases not matched to a gene; V was cut back by 0 bases and J by 13 bases. Seattle researchers signed up patients amid active infection and tracked them longitudinally. Authors' methods: Nucleated cell number was recorded as an estimate derived from reference gene primer amplification. Produced via immunoSEQ multiplex PCR; TCRdb's table is partial and in-frame only. That table is the source of V, J and clone size, and D and trimming were worked out from the DNA. The sample has approximately 500,000 clones, approximately 91% seen once. These data originate in a study of blood T cell repertoires in COVID-19. Study-level information: Specimens from acute and convalescent COVID-19 originated in the United States, Italy and Spain. PBMCs, B-cell-depleted T cells, or T cells were the source of the cDNA or gDNA that made up the material.

Sequencing used peripheral blood. V is TRBV4-2 and J is TRBJ2-1, with 10 positions matching TRBD2. The origin of this receptor is a woman in her 50s with COVID-19, enrolled during active disease. The CDR3 sequence is CASSQEDSGGAMEQFF. CDR3 bases: TGTGCCAGCAGCCAAGAGGACAGCGGGGGGGCGATGGAACAGTTCTTC.